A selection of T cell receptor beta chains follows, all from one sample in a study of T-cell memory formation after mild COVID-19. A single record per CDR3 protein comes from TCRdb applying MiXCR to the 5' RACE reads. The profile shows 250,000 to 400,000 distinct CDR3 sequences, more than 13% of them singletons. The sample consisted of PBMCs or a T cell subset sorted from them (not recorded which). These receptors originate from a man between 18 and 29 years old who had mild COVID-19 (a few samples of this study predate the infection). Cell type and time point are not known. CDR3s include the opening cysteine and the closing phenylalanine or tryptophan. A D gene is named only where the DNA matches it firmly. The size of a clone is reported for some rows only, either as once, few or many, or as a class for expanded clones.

cdr3_nt: TGTGCCAGCAGACGATCGAGGGAGATCGGCGGCTACACCTTC; cdr3_aa: CASRRSREIGGYTF; clone_size: few; v_call: TRBV7-9; d_call: -; j_call: TRBJ1-2
cdr3_nt: TGTGCCACCAGCGGGGACACAGATACGCAGTATTTT; cdr3_aa: CATSGDTDTQYF; clone_size: -; v_call: TRBV24-1; d_call: -; j_call: TRBJ2-3
cdr3_nt: TGTGCCAGCAGTTCGGGGGGAAATGCGGAGACCCAGTACTTC; cdr3_aa: CASSSGGNAETQYF; clone_size: -; v_call: TRBV12-3/TRBV12-4; d_call: TRBD2; j_call: TRBJ2-5
cdr3_nt: TGCAGCGTTGTATCCAGCAAAGAGACCCAGTACTTC; cdr3_aa: CSVVSSKETQYF; clone_size: -; v_call: TRBV29-1; d_call: -; j_call: TRBJ2-5
cdr3_nt: TGTGCCAGCAGGCCCTGGGGGGTCCTCAGTCAGCCCCAGCATTTT; cdr3_aa: CASRPWGVLSQPQHF; clone_size: few; v_call: TRBV27; d_call: -; j_call: TRBJ1-5
cdr3_nt: TGTGCCAGCAGCGAACCACCTCTCCCGGACAAAGGGGTGCAGCCCCAGCATTTT; cdr3_aa: CASSEPPLPDKGVQPQHF; clone_size: few; v_call: TRBV6-1; d_call: -; j_call: TRBJ1-5
cdr3_nt: TGTGCCAGCAGCATTTCCGGGGGGGACTATGGCTACACCTTC; cdr3_aa: CASSISGGDYGYTF; clone_size: few; v_call: TRBV3-1; d_call: -; j_call: TRBJ1-2
cdr3_nt: TGCGCCAGCAGCCTTGGACCTGGAGTTGGCTACGAGCAGTACTTC; cdr3_aa: CASSLGPGVGYEQYF; clone_size: few; v_call: TRBV4-1; d_call: -; j_call: TRBJ2-7
cdr3_nt: TGTGCCAGCAGTAAGACGGAAAACTATGGCTACACCTTC; cdr3_aa: CASSKTENYGYTF; clone_size: few; v_call: TRBV6-6; d_call: -; j_call: TRBJ1-2
cdr3_nt: TGTGCCAGCAGTTTGCGGGCAAGCTATGGCTACACCTTC; cdr3_aa: CASSLRASYGYTF; clone_size: -; v_call: TRBV27; d_call: -; j_call: TRBJ1-2
cdr3_nt: TGTGCCAGCAGCTCGAGTAGCAATGGCGGGGAGCTGTTTTTT; cdr3_aa: CASSSSSNGGELFF; clone_size: few; v_call: TRBV7-9; d_call: -; j_call: TRBJ2-2
cdr3_nt: TGCAGTGCTTCGCGGACAGGGCGGAACACTGAAGCTTTCTTT; cdr3_aa: CSASRTGRNTEAFF; clone_size: -; v_call: TRBV20-1; d_call: TRBD1; j_call: TRBJ1-1
cdr3_nt: TGTGCCAGCAGCTTAAGAACATACCGGGCCATATATTTT; cdr3_aa: CASSLRTYRAIYF; clone_size: few; v_call: TRBV7-2; d_call: -; j_call: TRBJ1-3
cdr3_nt: TGCGCCAGCAGTTTCGGGACTAGAAGGAATGAGCAGTTCTTC; cdr3_aa: CASSFGTRRNEQFF; clone_size: many; v_call: TRBV5-1; d_call: TRBD2; j_call: TRBJ2-1
cdr3_nt: TGTGCCAGCAGTTTAGTGATAGGTGGGGGCTACACCTTC; cdr3_aa: CASSLVIGGGYTF; clone_size: -; v_call: TRBV27; d_call: -; j_call: TRBJ1-2
cdr3_nt: TGTGCCAGCAGCCACCTGGACCTCCCTGGCACAGATACGCAGTATTTT; cdr3_aa: CASSHLDLPGTDTQYF; clone_size: few; v_call: TRBV3-1; d_call: -; j_call: TRBJ2-3
cdr3_nt: TGTGCCAGCAGCTTACATCGCTCGACAGGGGGTTATGGCTACACCTTC; cdr3_aa: CASSLHRSTGGYGYTF; clone_size: -; v_call: TRBV7-8; d_call: TRBD1; j_call: TRBJ1-2
cdr3_nt: TGCGCCAGCAGCCAAGCAGTTCGTCGCTCCTACAATGAGCAGTTCTTC; cdr3_aa: CASSQAVRRSYNEQFF; clone_size: many; v_call: TRBV4-3; d_call: -; j_call: TRBJ2-1
cdr3_nt: TGTGCCAGCAGTTTCTCCGACAGGATCTATGGCTACACCTTC; cdr3_aa: CASSFSDRIYGYTF; clone_size: few; v_call: TRBV27; d_call: -; j_call: TRBJ1-2
cdr3_nt: TGTGCCAGCTCACCACGCCCTGGAGGGGCGCCCGACTATGGCTACACCTTC; cdr3_aa: CASSPRPGGAPDYGYTF; clone_size: few; v_call: TRBV18; d_call: -; j_call: TRBJ1-2
cdr3_nt: TGTGCCAGCAGCGAGGGGGACAGGAGGGTCGAGGATGAGCAGTTCTTC; cdr3_aa: CASSEGDRRVEDEQFF; clone_size: many; v_call: TRBV7-9; d_call: TRBD1; j_call: TRBJ2-1
cdr3_nt: TGTGCCAGCAGCTTAAGAAGGGGTAGCAATCAGCCCCAGCATTTT; cdr3_aa: CASSLRRGSNQPQHF; clone_size: -; v_call: TRBV7-4; d_call: -; j_call: TRBJ1-5
cdr3_nt: TGTGCCAGCAGCTTGTCGGGGGGGGCCCTCGAGCAGTACTTC; cdr3_aa: CASSLSGGALEQYF; clone_size: -; v_call: TRBV7-6; d_call: TRBD2; j_call: TRBJ2-7
cdr3_nt: TGCGCCAGCAGCTTGGTACTCGGCTATGGGAACACTGAAGCTTTCTTT; cdr3_aa: CASSLVLGYGNTEAFF; clone_size: few; v_call: TRBV5-1; d_call: -; j_call: TRBJ1-1
cdr3_nt: TGTGCCAGCAGTTCTAGAGGTCCCCAAAGCAATCAGCCCCAGCATTTT; cdr3_aa: CASSSRGPQSNQPQHF; clone_size: -; v_call: TRBV6-5; d_call: -; j_call: TRBJ1-5
cdr3_nt: TGTGCTAGCAGCCCAAGGGGCCAGGGTTCGTCCCAGTACTTC; cdr3_aa: CASSPRGQGSSQYF; clone_size: -; v_call: TRBV7-7; d_call: -; j_call: TRBJ2-5
cdr3_nt: TGTGCTAGTGGTTTGGTACCCGGCAGGGAGGGCTATGGCTACACCTTC; cdr3_aa: CASGLVPGREGYGYTF; clone_size: -; v_call: TRBV12-5; d_call: -; j_call: TRBJ1-2
cdr3_nt: TGTGCCAGCAGGAGGGGGGCCAGTTCCTACAATGAGCAGTTCTTC; cdr3_aa: CASRRGASSYNEQFF; clone_size: many; v_call: TRBV5-4; d_call: -; j_call: TRBJ2-1
cdr3_nt: TGCAGTGCCCGAAGCGGGGGGGAGGAGACCCAGTACTTC; cdr3_aa: CSARSGGEETQYF; clone_size: -; v_call: TRBV20-1; d_call: TRBD2; j_call: TRBJ2-5
cdr3_nt: TGCGCCAGCAGCTCGACTAGCGGGGGGCTCAATGAGCAGTTCTTC; cdr3_aa: CASSSTSGGLNEQFF; clone_size: few; v_call: TRBV5-1; d_call: TRBD2; j_call: TRBJ2-1
cdr3_nt: TGCGCCAGCAGCCCGGACAGGGGAAAACCTGAAGCTTTCTTT; cdr3_aa: CASSPDRGKPEAFF; clone_size: many; v_call: TRBV4-3; d_call: TRBD1; j_call: TRBJ1-1
cdr3_nt: TGCAGCGCGGACAGGGGCCAAGAGACCCAGTACTTC; cdr3_aa: CSADRGQETQYF; clone_size: few; v_call: TRBV29-1; d_call: TRBD1; j_call: TRBJ2-5
cdr3_nt: TGCAGCGTTGAATCTAGCGGGCTGAGCACAGATACGCAGTATTTT; cdr3_aa: CSVESSGLSTDTQYF; clone_size: few; v_call: TRBV29-1; d_call: TRBD2; j_call: TRBJ2-3
cdr3_nt: TGTGCCAGCAGCCCAGCGGGACTAGCATACCCAGATACGCAGTATTTT; cdr3_aa: CASSPAGLAYPDTQYF; clone_size: few; v_call: TRBV7-9; d_call: TRBD2; j_call: TRBJ2-3
cdr3_nt: TGCGCCAGCAGCTTGGATGGGACTAGCGGGTTGGAGACCCAGTACTTC; cdr3_aa: CASSLDGTSGLETQYF; clone_size: -; v_call: TRBV5-1; d_call: TRBD2; j_call: TRBJ2-5
cdr3_nt: TGCAGTGCTAGAGTGGATTCTGGACAGGGTAATGAAAAACTGTTTTTT; cdr3_aa: CSARVDSGQGNEKLFF; clone_size: -; v_call: TRBV20-1; d_call: TRBD1; j_call: TRBJ1-4
cdr3_nt: TGCGCCAGCAGAAACAGACCCCAAGAGACCCAGTACTTC; cdr3_aa: CASRNRPQETQYF; clone_size: -; v_call: TRBV5-1; d_call: -; j_call: TRBJ2-5
cdr3_nt: TGCGCCAGCAGGCCGCCCGGCAGGGGGGAGACCCAGTACTTC; cdr3_aa: CASRPPGRGETQYF; clone_size: few; v_call: TRBV4-1; d_call: TRBD1; j_call: TRBJ2-5
cdr3_nt: TGTGCCACCAGAACACAACCCGGGCTTGTTTACGCAGGTGCTAGCACAGATACGCAGTATTTT; cdr3_aa: CATRTQPGLVYAGASTDTQYF; clone_size: few; v_call: TRBV15; d_call: -; j_call: TRBJ2-3
cdr3_nt: TGCGCCAGCAGCAAAGCGAAGGATTCCTACGAGCAGTACTTC; cdr3_aa: CASSKAKDSYEQYF; clone_size: -; v_call: TRBV4-1; d_call: -; j_call: TRBJ2-7
cdr3_nt: TGCGCCAGCAGCCAAGGGATGACAGGGGTATTAAGCTATGGCTACACCTTC; cdr3_aa: CASSQGMTGVLSYGYTF; clone_size: few; v_call: TRBV4-3; d_call: TRBD1; j_call: TRBJ1-2
cdr3_nt: TGTGCCTCGAGGGGGGGGCTCTACTCACCCCTCCACTTT; cdr3_aa: CASRGGLYSPLHF; clone_size: few; v_call: TRBV10-3; d_call: -; j_call: TRBJ1-6
cdr3_nt: TGCGCCAGCAGTAGGGGGGGCTCCAATCAGCCCCAGCATTTT; cdr3_aa: CASSRGGSNQPQHF; clone_size: -; v_call: TRBV10-1; d_call: -; j_call: TRBJ1-5
cdr3_nt: TGTGCCAGCAGCCCGACCGGGGGGGGGTACAATGAGCAGTTCTTC; cdr3_aa: CASSPTGGGYNEQFF; clone_size: many; v_call: TRBV5-5; d_call: TRBD2; j_call: TRBJ2-1
cdr3_nt: TGTGCCAGCTCACCATCGGGACGGTACGAGCAGTACTTC; cdr3_aa: CASSPSGRYEQYF; clone_size: -; v_call: TRBV18; d_call: -; j_call: TRBJ2-7
cdr3_nt: TGTGCCAGCAGTCCCTCGACAGGGGATGGCTACACCTTC; cdr3_aa: CASSPSTGDGYTF; clone_size: -; v_call: TRBV6-2/TRBV6-3; d_call: TRBD1; j_call: TRBJ1-2
cdr3_nt: TGTGCCAGCAGTTACCGGCTAGGCACAGATACGCAGTATTTT; cdr3_aa: CASSYRLGTDTQYF; clone_size: -; v_call: TRBV6-2/TRBV6-3; d_call: -; j_call: TRBJ2-3
cdr3_nt: TGCGCCAGCAGCCACCCCCGCCTTGAGCAGTTCTTC; cdr3_aa: CASSHPRLEQFF; clone_size: few; v_call: TRBV5-1; d_call: -; j_call: TRBJ2-1